This T cell receptor (beta chain) was identified in a study of OX40 agonist ivuxolimab in advanced cancers. In the study overall: Anti-PD-1, anti-PD-L1 or anti-CTLA-4 therapy given earlier was allowed, and roughly 38% had some.

Trimming took off 0 bases at V and 2 bases at J, with 8 bases between the two ends. Germline assignment: CDR1 SGHDT and CDR2 YYEEEE. CDR3 length: 14 amino acids. Generated by immunoSEQ multiplex PCR, the TCRdb table keeps only in-frame clones and is missing some. The sample carries more than 15,000 clones, around 80% recorded once. Study-wide results and limits: The authors also found low normalized T-cell clonal expansion in some nonresponders. Mean expanded clone counts were higher in CD8+ than CD4+ T cells.

In regard to this clone: Its antigen is not known.

The source of this sequence is an adult with an advanced solid tumor such as melanoma, head and neck, liver or kidney cancer. The sequenced sample was CD4+ or CD8+ T cells sorted from blood, obtained in a trial of the OX40 agonist ivuxolimab. V is TRBV5-6 and J is TRBJ1-2, with TRBD1 as a possible D gene (6 bases). The CDR3 spells CASSLGTVNYGYTF. As DNA, the CDR3 is TGTGCCAGCAGCTTGGGGACAGTCAACTATGGCTACACCTTC.